This is a list of T cell receptor beta chains from one sample in a study of patients and donors after allogeneic stem cell transplantation. TCRdb reprocessed the RT-PCR reads via MiXCR and lists one record per CDR3 protein. The top ten clones hold about 27% of a sample with 90,000 to 130,000 distinct CDR3 sequences, 35% of them seen once. The sequencing sample was made of blood, either unsorted or a sorted T cell fraction (not recorded which). The receptor set was obtained from a human donor who was either an allogeneic HSCT recipient or a stem cell or donor lymphocyte infusion donor (not recorded which). It is not recorded whose cells these are; they may come from a transplant donor. Both conserved end residues are part of each CDR3. D genes are given only for firm matches. A row's size may be missing; if present it is once, few, many or a size class.

J,size,length,D,V,DNA,CDR3
TRBJ2-5,-,14,-,TRBV6-1,TGTGCCAGCAGTGAAGCGGGGACTTTGGAGACCCAGTACTTC,CASSEAGTLETQYF
TRBJ2-7,-,16,-,TRBV6-5,TGTGCCAGCAGTTACTCGAATCCCCCCCTCGCGAACGAGCAGTACTTC,CASSYSNPPLANEQYF
TRBJ2-6,-,17,TRBD2,TRBV6-5,TGTGCCAGTTATGAACTAGCGAGGGTTTCTGGGGCCAACGTCCTGACTTTC,CASYELARVSGANVLTF
TRBJ2-7,-,13,-,TRBV20-1,TGCAGTGCTAGACCAGACAGATCCTACGAGCAGTACTTC,CSARPDRSYEQYF
TRBJ2-7,-,15,-,TRBV5-1,TGCGCCAGCAGCTCCCGGGGTCAGAGCTCCTACGAGCAGTACTTC,CASSSRGQSSYEQYF
TRBJ1-1,few,14,-,TRBV4-3,TGCGCCAGCAGCCAAGATGGGGACAACACTGAAGCTTTCTTT,CASSQDGDNTEAFF
TRBJ2-7,-,15,TRBD2,TRBV3-1,TGTGCCAGCAGCCAAGTAGCGGGAGACTCCTACGAGCAGTACTTC,CASSQVAGDSYEQYF
TRBJ1-1,few,13,TRBD1,TRBV7-9,TGTGCCAGCATTAAGCAGGGGGGGACTGAAGCTTTCTTT,CASIKQGGTEAFF
TRBJ2-1,few,15,-,TRBV28,TGTGCCATCTCTCAGTTTAGGGCTTCACCGGGTGAGCAGTTCTTC,CAISQFRASPGEQFF
TRBJ2-2,-,18,TRBD2,TRBV4-3,TGCGCCAGCAGCCAACCCGGGACTAGCGGTACGAACACCGGGGAGCTGTTTTTT,CASSQPGTSGTNTGELFF
TRBJ2-3,-,13,-,TRBV10-3,TGTGCCATCAGCGGGACACCCAAGGATACGCAGTATTTT,CAISGTPKDTQYF
TRBJ1-5,few,14,-,TRBV28,TGTGCCAGCAGTTTAGAGAACCCTAATCAGCCCCAGCATTTT,CASSLENPNQPQHF
TRBJ1-1,-,14,TRBD1,TRBV2,TGTGCCAGCAGGAGGACAGGTACGAACACTGAAGCTTTCTTT,CASRRTGTNTEAFF
TRBJ1-4,few,16,TRBD1,TRBV24-1,TGTGCCACCAGTGCCGGGACAGGGGGCGCGAGTGAAAAACTGTTTTTT,CATSAGTGGASEKLFF
TRBJ2-3,-,14,TRBD2,TRBV20-1,TGCAGTGCTAGAGGAGCGGGAGGCTCAGATACGCAGTATTTT,CSARGAGGSDTQYF
TRBJ1-1,-,15,-,TRBV19,TGTGCCAGTAGTATACGCCCGGGAGGGTTTACTGAAGCTTTCTTT,CASSIRPGGFTEAFF
TRBJ2-7,-,15,-,TRBV12-3/TRBV12-4,TGTGCCAGCAGGCCACAGAAAGGGGCCTCCTACGAGCAGTACTTC,CASRPQKGASYEQYF
TRBJ1-6,-,16,TRBD1,TRBV6-5,TGTGCCAGCGCACGGACAGGGGGCCTGTATAATTCACCCCTCCACTTT,CASARTGGLYNSPLHF
TRBJ1-4,-,15,TRBD1,TRBV12-3/TRBV12-4,TGTGCCAGCAGTTCCACGACAGGGACAGGGGAAAAACTGTTTTTT,CASSSTTGTGEKLFF
TRBJ2-3,-,16,TRBD1,TRBV18,TGTGCCAGCTCACCTAAAGGACAGGGGAACACAGATACGCAGTATTTT,CASSPKGQGNTDTQYF
TRBJ1-4,-,15,TRBD1,TRBV24-1,TGTGCCACCAGTGATGGCGGGACAGCTAATGAAAAACTGTTTTTT,CATSDGGTANEKLFF
TRBJ2-3,-,15,-,TRBV29-1,TGCAGCGTTAGCTTGTTAGTTACTAGCACAGATACGCAGTATTTT,CSVSLLVTSTDTQYF
TRBJ2-3,-,16,-,TRBV7-8,TGTGCCAGCAGCTTAGGGAGGGAGCGGAGGGGCGGTACGCAGTATTTT,CASSLGRERRGGTQYF
TRBJ2-3,-,11,-,TRBV20-1,TGCAGTGCTCCCACCCCCGATACGCAGTATTTT,CSAPTPDTQYF
TRBJ1-3,-,12,-,TRBV29-1,TGCAGCGTTGAATTCTCTGGAAACACCATATATTTT,CSVEFSGNTIYF
TRBJ1-1,many,14,-,TRBV25-1,TGTGCCAGCAGTGCGCAACACTGGAACACTGAAGCTTTCTTT,CASSAQHWNTEAFF
TRBJ2-1,-,15,TRBD2,TRBV20-1,TGCAGTGCTAGAGCCACTAGCGGATCATACAATGAGCAGTTCTTC,CSARATSGSYNEQFF
TRBJ2-5,few,14,-,TRBV18,TGTGCCAGCTCACTCTTAGGGATTGGAGAGACCCAGTACTTC,CASSLLGIGETQYF
TRBJ2-7,few,11,-,TRBV10-3,TGTGCCATCAGTGAGGCCTACGAGCAGTACTTC,CAISEAYEQYF
TRBJ1-2,-,17,-,TRBV27,TGTGCCAGCAGTTTGACGAGGGATCGACTAACTCCGAAGGGCTACACCTTC,CASSLTRDRLTPKGYTF
TRBJ2-1,-,14,TRBD2,TRBV20-1,TGCAGTGCCCGACTAGCGGGACTGTGGAATGAGCAGTTCTTC,CSARLAGLWNEQFF
TRBJ1-1,-,11,-,TRBV12-3/TRBV12-4,TGTGCCAGCAGCCGGGCGGTGGAAGCTTTCTTT,CASSRAVEAFF
TRBJ2-1,few,17,-,TRBV21-1,TGTGCCAGCAGGTTTACTAGCGGGCCCAGCTCCTACAATGAGCAGTTCTTC,CASRFTSGPSSYNEQFF
TRBJ1-3,few,14,-,TRBV18,TGTGCCAGCTCCCGCTTGGACAGCGGAAACACCATATATTTT,CASSRLDSGNTIYF
TRBJ1-1,-,15,TRBD1,TRBV7-2,TGTGCCAGCAGCTTAACTAGGACAGGGAGCACTGAAGCTTTCTTT,CASSLTRTGSTEAFF
TRBJ1-1,-,13,TRBD1,TRBV5-5,TGTGCCAGCATGGGACAGATGAACACTGAAGCTTTCTTT,CASMGQMNTEAFF
TRBJ1-4,-,16,TRBD1,TRBV4-2,TGTGCCAGCAGCCGAGGACAGGTTCAGCAGAATGAAAAACTGTTTTTT,CASSRGQVQQNEKLFF
TRBJ2-3,few,14,-,TRBV6-2/TRBV6-3,TGTGCCAGCAAGCCCCCGGGAACAACAGATACGCAGTATTTT,CASKPPGTTDTQYF
TRBJ1-5,-,17,-,TRBV7-2,TGTGCCAGCAGCTTATGGGCTCTTTCGGCAGGGAGTCAGCCCCAGCATTTT,CASSLWALSAGSQPQHF
TRBJ1-3,-,15,-,TRBV7-6,TGTGCCAGCAGCACACACAGGAGCTCTGGAAACACCATATATTTT,CASSTHRSSGNTIYF
TRBJ2-7,-,15,-,TRBV18,TGTGCCAGCTCGGCCTCTCGCGGGGAGAGCTACGAGCAGTACTTC,CASSASRGESYEQYF
TRBJ1-3,-,14,-,TRBV6-6,TGTGCCAGCAGCCGCGGGACACTCGAGTACACCATATATTTT,CASSRGTLEYTIYF
TRBJ2-6,-,16,-,TRBV28,TGTGCCAGCAGAGGACAACCGACCTCTGGGGCCAACGTCCTGACTTTC,CASRGQPTSGANVLTF
TRBJ2-7,-,14,TRBD2,TRBV5-1,TGCGCCAGCAGCGTGGGAGGGCCTTTGGTCGAGCAGTACTTC,CASSVGGPLVEQYF
TRBJ2-7,-,14,-,TRBV5-1,TGCGCCAGCAGCTTGGAGGACAGAACCTACGAGCAGTACTTC,CASSLEDRTYEQYF
TRBJ1-2,-,13,TRBD1,TRBV5-4,TGTGCCAGCAGCTTGGGACAGGGGACCCGCGGGGGCTTC,CASSLGQGTRGGF
TRBJ2-7,-,13,-,TRBV7-9,TGTGCCAGCAGCTTAGCGGCGAGGGACGAGCAGTACTTC,CASSLAARDEQYF
TRBJ2-7,-,17,TRBD2,TRBV12-3/TRBV12-4,TGTGCCAGCAGCCATCCTTCGACTAGCGGGAGAATAAACGAGCAGTACTTC,CASSHPSTSGRINEQYF
TRBJ1-2,many,15,TRBD1,TRBV19,TGTGCCAGTATACCCGGACAGGGGGCGGTCTATGGCTACACCTTC,CASIPGQGAVYGYTF
TRBJ2-1,-,18,TRBD2,TRBV14,TGTGCCAGCAGCCAATTGACTAGCGGGAGTCGGGCATACAATGAGCAGTTCTTC,CASSQLTSGSRAYNEQFF
TRBJ2-1,-,15,TRBD2,TRBV7-2,TGTGCCAGCAGCGTCCTAACCTGGGGGGGATACGAGCAGTTCTTC,CASSVLTWGGYEQFF
TRBJ1-5,few,14,-,TRBV6-2/TRBV6-3,TGTGCCAGCAGTTACCGACAGGCCAATCAGCCCCAGCATTTT,CASSYRQANQPQHF
TRBJ2-1,few,13,-,TRBV6-2/TRBV6-3,TGTGCCAACCGACAGGTTTCTAGCGATGAGCAGTTCTTC,CANRQVSSDEQFF
TRBJ2-1,-,14,-,TRBV9,TGTGCCAGCAGCGGTAGTGGCCGATACAATGAGCAGTTCTTC,CASSGSGRYNEQFF
TRBJ1-1,few,15,-,TRBV4-2,TGTGCCAGCAGCCAAGACTGGGGCGGGAACACTGAAGCTTTCTTT,CASSQDWGGNTEAFF